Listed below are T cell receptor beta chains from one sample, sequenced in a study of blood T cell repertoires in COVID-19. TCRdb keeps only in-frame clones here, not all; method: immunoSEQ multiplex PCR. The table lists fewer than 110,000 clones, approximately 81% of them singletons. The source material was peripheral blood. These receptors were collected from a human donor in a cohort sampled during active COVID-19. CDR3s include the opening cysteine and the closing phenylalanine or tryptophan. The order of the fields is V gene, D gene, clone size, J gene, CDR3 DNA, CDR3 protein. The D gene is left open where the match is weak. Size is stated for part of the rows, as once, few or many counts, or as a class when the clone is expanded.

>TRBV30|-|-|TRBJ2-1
TGTGCCTGGAGTGGACGGGGGAGGGGGAACAATGAGCAGTTCTTC
CAWSGRGRGNNEQFF
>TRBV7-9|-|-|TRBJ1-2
TGTGCCAGCAGCTTTCCAGAAGGCTACACCTTC
CASSFPEGYTF
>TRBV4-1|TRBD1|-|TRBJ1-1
TGCGCCAGCAGCCAACCGGGACAGGGGCCTGAAGCTTTCTTT
CASSQPGQGPEAFF
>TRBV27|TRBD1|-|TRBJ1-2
TGTGCCAGCAGGAAGGCAGGGGGCTCGTTTGGACAGAGCTACACCTTC
CASRKAGGSFGQSYTF
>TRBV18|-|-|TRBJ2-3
TGTGCCAGCTCCGTAGATCCCACTAGCACAGATACGCAGTATTTT
CASSVDPTSTDTQYF
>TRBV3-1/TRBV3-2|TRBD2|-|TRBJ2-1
TGTGCCAGCAGCCAATCGGAGGTAGCGGGAAGGGGGCAGTTCTTC
CASSQSEVAGRGQFF
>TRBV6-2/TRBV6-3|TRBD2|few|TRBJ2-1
TGTGCCAGCAGCCGCTATAGCGGGAGCTCCTACAATGAGCAGTTCTTC
CASSRYSGSSYNEQFF
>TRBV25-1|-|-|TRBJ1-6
TGTGCCAGCAGCGGACAGCAGAATTCACCCCTCCACTTT
CASSGQQNSPLHF
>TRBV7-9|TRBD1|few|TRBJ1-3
TGTGCCAGCAGCTTGTACGACAGGGTAAATGGAAACACCATATATTTT
CASSLYDRVNGNTIYF
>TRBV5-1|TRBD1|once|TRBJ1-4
TGCGCCAGCAGCGGGGGGGACAGGAGTGAAAAACTGTTTTTT
CASSGGDRSEKLFF
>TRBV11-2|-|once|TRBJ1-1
TGTGCCAGCAGCGCCCAAGTGGAGGGCACTGAAGCTTTCTTT
CASSAQVEGTEAFF
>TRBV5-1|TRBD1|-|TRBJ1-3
TGCGCCAGCAGCTCGACAGGGGGCGATGGAAACACCATATATTTT
CASSSTGGDGNTIYF
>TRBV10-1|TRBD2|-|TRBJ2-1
TGCGCCAGCCACCCTCTAGCGGGAGTTTGCAATGAGCAGTTCTTC
CASHPLAGVCNEQFF
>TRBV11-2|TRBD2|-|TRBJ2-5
TGTGCCAGCAGCCCGAAGACGGGGAGGGCAGAGACCCAGTACTTC
CASSPKTGRAETQYF
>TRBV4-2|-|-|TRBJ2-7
TGTGCCAGCAGCCAAGGGCAAACAGGGTTATACTACGAGCAGTACTTC
CASSQGQTGLYYEQYF
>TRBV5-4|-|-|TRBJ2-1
TGTGCCAGCAGCTTGGGAGGGAGCGGCTCCTACAATGAGCAGTTCTTC
CASSLGGSGSYNEQFF
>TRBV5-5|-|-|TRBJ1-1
TGTGCCAGCAGCTTGGGATTGTCGGCGGGGAACACTGAAGCTTTCTTT
CASSLGLSAGNTEAFF
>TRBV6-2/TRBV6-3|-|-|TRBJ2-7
TGTGCCAGCAGTTTAGACACGAGCTCCTACGAGCAGTACTTC
CASSLDTSSYEQYF
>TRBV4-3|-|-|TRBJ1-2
TGCGCCAGCAGCCAAGATTGGGCGGGGAACTATGGCTACACCTTC
CASSQDWAGNYGYTF
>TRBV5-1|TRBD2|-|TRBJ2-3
TGCGCCAGCAGCTTGGGACTAGCGTATAGCACAGATACGCAGTATTTT
CASSLGLAYSTDTQYF
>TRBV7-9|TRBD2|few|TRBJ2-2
TGTGCCAGCAGCTCGGGACTAGCGGGTAACACCGGGGAGCTGTTTTTT
CASSSGLAGNTGELFF
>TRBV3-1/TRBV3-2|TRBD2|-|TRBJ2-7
TGTGCCAGCAGCCAACCCGGACTAGCGGGAGTCTACGAGCAGTACTTC
CASSQPGLAGVYEQYF
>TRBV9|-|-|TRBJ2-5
TGTGCCAGCAGCGTAATGGGCACCGGGATCCAAGAGACCCAGTACTTC
CASSVMGTGIQETQYF
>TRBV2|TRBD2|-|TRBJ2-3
TGTGCCAGCAGTGGGACTAGCGGGAGGGCTAGCACAGATACGCAGTATTTT
CASSGTSGRASTDTQYF
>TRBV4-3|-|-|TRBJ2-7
TGCGCCAGCAGCCGCCAGCGAGGGTTCGACGAGCAGTACTTC
CASSRQRGFDEQYF
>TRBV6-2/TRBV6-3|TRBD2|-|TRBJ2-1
TGTGCCAGCAGTTACTCCACTCTCCTAGCGGGGTTCTCCTACAATGAGCAGTTCTTC
CASSYSTLLAGFSYNEQFF
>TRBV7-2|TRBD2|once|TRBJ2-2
TGTGCCAGCAGCTGGCGGACTAGGGCGAACACCGGGGAGCTGTTTTTT
CASSWRTRANTGELFF
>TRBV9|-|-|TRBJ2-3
TGTGCCAGCAGCCCAAGAGGAGGTCTCGGCACAGATACGCAGTATTTT
CASSPRGGLGTDTQYF
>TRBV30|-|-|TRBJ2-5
TGTGCCTGGAGTCAAAGGGAGGAGACCCAGTACTTC
CAWSQREETQYF
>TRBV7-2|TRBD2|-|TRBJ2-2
TGTGCCAGCAGCTCAACGACTAGCGGGACCGGGGAGCTGTTTTTT
CASSSTTSGTGELFF
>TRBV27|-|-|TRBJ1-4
TGTGCCAGCAGTTTATCCACGCGGAGTTCCCAACTGTTTTTT
CASSLSTRSSQLFF
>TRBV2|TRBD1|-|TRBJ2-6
TGTGCCAGCAGTGAACCCCAGGGGGCTGGGGCCAACGTCCTGACTTTC
CASSEPQGAGANVLTF
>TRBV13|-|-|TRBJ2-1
TGTGCCAGCAGCTTACGGTTAGGGGTCTCCTACAATGAGCAGTTCTTC
CASSLRLGVSYNEQFF
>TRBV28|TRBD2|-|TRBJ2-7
TGTGCCATCACCCCCGGACTAGCGGGAGTCGAGCAGTACTTC
CAITPGLAGVEQYF
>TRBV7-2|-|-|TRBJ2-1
TGTGCCAGCAGCTTAGTGTCGGACAGTGGATGGCAGTTCTTC
CASSLVSDSGWQFF
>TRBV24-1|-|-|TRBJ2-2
TGTGCCACCAGTGATATTAGCGTCGGGGAGCTGTTTTTT
CATSDISVGELFF
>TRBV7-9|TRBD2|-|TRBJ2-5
TGTGCCAGCAGCGCTACGGGACTAGCGTCTCACCAAGAGACCCAGTACTTC
CASSATGLASHQETQYF
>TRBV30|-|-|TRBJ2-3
TGTGCCTGGAGTATCCTAAGCGGAGCTAGCACAGATACGCAGTATTTT
CAWSILSGASTDTQYF
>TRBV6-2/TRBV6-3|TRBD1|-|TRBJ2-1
TGTGCCAGCACCCCAGGGGGCGTCATCAATGAGCAGTTCTTC
CASTPGGVINEQFF
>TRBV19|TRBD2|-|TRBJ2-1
TGTGCCAGTAGTGTACAGGTGGGACTAGCGGGAGCGCAGTTCTTC
CASSVQVGLAGAQFF